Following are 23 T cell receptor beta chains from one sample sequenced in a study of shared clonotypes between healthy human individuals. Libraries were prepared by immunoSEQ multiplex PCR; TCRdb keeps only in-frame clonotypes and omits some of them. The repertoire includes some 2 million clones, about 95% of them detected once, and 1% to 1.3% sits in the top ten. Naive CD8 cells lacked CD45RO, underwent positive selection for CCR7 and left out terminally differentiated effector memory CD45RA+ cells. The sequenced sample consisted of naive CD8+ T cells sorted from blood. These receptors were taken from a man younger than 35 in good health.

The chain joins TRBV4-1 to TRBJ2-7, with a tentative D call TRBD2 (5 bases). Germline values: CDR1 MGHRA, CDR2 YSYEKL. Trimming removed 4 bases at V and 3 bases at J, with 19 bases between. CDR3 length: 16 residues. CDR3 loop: CASSLRGMSSGYEQYF. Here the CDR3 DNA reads TGCGCCAGCAGCCTGCGAGGGATGAGCTCGGGCTACGAGCAGTACTTC.

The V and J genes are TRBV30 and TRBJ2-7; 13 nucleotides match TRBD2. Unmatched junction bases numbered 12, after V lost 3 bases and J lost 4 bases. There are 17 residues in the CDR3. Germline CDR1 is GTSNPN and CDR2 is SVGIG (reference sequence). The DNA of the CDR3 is TGTGCCTGGAGACCAACTAGCGGGGGGGCGGTGGGGTACGAGCAGTACTTC. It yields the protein CAWRPTSGGAVGYEQYF. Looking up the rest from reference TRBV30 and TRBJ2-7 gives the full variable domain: SQTIHQWPATLVQPVGSPLSLECTVEGTSNPNLYWYRQAAGRGLQLLFYSVGIGQISSEVPQNLSASRPQDRQFILSSKKLLLSDSGFYLCAWRPTSGGAVGYEQYFGPGTRLTVT.

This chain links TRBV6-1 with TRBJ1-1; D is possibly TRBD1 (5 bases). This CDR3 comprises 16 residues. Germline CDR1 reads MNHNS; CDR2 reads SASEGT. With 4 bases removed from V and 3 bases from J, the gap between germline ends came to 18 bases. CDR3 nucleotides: TGTGCCAGCAGTGGGGGGGAAAGTGATATGGACACTGAAGCTTTCTTT. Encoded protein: CASSGGESDMDTEAFF.

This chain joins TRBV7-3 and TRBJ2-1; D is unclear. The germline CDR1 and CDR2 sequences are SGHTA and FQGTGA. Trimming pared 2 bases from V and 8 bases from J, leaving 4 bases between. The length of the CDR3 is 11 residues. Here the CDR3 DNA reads TGTGCCAGCAGCTTAGGTCATGAGCAGTTCTTC. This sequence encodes CASSLGHEQFF.

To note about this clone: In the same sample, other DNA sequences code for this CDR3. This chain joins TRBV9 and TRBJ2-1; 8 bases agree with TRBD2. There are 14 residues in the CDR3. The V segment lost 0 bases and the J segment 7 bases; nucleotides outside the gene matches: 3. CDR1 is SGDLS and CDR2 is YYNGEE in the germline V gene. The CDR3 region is CASSVGGLGNEQFF. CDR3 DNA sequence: TGTGCCAGCAGCGTAGGGGGACTAGGGAATGAGCAGTTCTTC.

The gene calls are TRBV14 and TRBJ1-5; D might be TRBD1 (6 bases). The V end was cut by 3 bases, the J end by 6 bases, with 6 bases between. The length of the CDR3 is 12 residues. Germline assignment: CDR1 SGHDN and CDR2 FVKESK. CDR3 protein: CASSQGAQPQHF. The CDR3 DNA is TGTGCCAGCAGCCAGGGGGCTCAGCCCCAGCATTTT.

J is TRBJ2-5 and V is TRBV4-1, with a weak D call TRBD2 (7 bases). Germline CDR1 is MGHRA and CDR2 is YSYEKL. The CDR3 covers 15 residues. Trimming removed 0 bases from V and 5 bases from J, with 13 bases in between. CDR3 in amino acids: CASSQDGGAGETQYF. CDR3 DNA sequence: TGCGCCAGCAGCCAAGATGGGGGGGCAGGGGAGACCCAGTACTTC.

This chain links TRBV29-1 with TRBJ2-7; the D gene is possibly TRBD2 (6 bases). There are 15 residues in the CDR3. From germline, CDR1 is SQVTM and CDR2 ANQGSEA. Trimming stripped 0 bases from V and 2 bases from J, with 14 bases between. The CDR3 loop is CSVEDPRRDPYEQYF. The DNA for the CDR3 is TGCAGCGTTGAAGATCCCAGGAGGGACCCCTACGAGCAGTACTTC.

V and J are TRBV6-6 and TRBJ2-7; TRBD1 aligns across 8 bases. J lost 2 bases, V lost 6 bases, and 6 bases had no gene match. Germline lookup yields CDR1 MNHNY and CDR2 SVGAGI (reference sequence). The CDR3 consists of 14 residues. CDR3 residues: CASSPTGVAYEQYF. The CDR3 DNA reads TGTGCCAGCAGCCCGACAGGGGTCGCCTACGAGCAGTACTTC.

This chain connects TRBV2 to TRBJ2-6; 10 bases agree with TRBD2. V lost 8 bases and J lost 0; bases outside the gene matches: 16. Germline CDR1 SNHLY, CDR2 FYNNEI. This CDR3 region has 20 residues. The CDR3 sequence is CASDPAPLAGVLSGANVLTF. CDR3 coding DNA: TGTGCCAGCGACCCCGCCCCCCTAGCGGGGGTGCTCTCTGGGGCCAACGTCCTGACTTTC.

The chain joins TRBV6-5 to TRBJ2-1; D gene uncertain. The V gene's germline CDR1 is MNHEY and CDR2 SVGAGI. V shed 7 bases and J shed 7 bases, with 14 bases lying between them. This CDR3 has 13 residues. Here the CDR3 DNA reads TGTGCCAGCATCGAACAGAACAGTAATGAGCAGTTCTTC. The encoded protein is CASIEQNSNEQFF.

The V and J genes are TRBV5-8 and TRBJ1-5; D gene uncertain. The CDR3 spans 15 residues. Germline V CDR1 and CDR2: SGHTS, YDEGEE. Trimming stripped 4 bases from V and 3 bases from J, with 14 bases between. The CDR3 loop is CASSPWQVFNQPQHF. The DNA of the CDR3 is TGTGCCAGCAGCCCGTGGCAGGTATTCAATCAGCCCCAGCATTTT.

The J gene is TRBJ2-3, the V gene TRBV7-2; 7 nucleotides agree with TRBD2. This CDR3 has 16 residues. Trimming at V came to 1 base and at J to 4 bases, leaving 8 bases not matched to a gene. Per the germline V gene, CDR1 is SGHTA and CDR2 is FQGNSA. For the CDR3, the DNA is TGTGCCAGCAGCTTAGTCCATCTAGCGGAGGCAGATACGCAGTATTTT. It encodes CASSLVHLAEADTQYF.

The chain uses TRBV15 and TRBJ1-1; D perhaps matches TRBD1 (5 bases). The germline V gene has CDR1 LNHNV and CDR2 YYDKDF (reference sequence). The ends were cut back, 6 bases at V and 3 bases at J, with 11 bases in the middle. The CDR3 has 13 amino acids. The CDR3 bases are TGTGCCACCAGAAAATTGGGGGACACTGAAGCTTTCTTT. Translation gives CATRKLGDTEAFF.

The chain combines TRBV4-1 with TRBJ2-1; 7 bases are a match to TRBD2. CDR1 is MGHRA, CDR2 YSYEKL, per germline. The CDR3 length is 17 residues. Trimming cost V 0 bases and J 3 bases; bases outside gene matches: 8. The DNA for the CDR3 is TGCGCCAGCAGCCAAGATCTGACTAGCAGTATCTACAATGAGCAGTTCTTC. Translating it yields CASSQDLTSSIYNEQFF.

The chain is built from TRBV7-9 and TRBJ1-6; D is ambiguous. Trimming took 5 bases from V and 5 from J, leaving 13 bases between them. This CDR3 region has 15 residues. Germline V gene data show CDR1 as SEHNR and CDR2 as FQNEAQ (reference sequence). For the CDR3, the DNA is TGTGCCAGCAGCCCCCCCGGGCCTGATAATTCACCCCTCCACTTT. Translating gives CASSPPGPDNSPLHF.

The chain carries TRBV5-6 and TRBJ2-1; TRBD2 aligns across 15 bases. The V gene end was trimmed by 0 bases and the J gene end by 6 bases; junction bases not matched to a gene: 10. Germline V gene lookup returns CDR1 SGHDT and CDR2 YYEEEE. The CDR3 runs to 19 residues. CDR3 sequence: CASSLAEGLAGGPGNEQFF. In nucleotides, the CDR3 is TGTGCCAGCAGCTTGGCCGAGGGACTAGCGGGAGGCCCGGGCAATGAGCAGTTCTTC.

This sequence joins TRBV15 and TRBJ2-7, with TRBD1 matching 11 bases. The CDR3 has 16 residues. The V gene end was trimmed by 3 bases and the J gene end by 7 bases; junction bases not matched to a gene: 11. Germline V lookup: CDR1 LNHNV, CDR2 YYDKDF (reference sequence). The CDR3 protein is CATSRDRGRLVDEQYF. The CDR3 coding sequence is TGTGCCACCAGCAGGGACAGGGGGCGTCTAGTAGATGAGCAGTACTTC.

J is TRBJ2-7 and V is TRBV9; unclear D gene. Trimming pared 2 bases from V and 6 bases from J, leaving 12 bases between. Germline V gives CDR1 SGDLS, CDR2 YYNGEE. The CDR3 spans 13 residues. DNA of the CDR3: TGTGCCAGCAGCGTGACCGCAGGAATCGAGCAGTACTTC. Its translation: CASSVTAGIEQYF.

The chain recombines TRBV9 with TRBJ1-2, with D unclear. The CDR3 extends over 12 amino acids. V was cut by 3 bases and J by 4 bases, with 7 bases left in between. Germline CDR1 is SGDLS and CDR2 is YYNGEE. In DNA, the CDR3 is TGTGCCAGCAGCGGACGAGGCTATGGCTACACCTTC. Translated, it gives CASSGRGYGYTF.

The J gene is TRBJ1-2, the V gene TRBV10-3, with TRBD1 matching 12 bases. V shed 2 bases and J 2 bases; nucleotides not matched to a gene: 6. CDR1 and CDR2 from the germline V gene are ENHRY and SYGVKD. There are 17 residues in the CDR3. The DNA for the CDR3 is TGTGCCATCAGTGAGCCGGGACAGGGGGCCACCAACTATGGCTACACCTTC. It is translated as CAISEPGQGATNYGYTF.

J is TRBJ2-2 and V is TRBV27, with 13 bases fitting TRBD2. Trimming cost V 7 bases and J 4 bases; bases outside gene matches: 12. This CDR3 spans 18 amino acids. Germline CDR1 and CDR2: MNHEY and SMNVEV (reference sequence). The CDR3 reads CASITTWTSGSSTGELFF. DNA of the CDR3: TGTGCCAGCATTACAACCTGGACTAGCGGGAGCAGCACCGGGGAGCTGTTTTTT.

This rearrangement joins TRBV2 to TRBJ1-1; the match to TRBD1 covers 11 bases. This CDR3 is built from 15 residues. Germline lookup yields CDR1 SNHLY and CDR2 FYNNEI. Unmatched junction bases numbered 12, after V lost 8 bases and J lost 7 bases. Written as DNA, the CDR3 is TGTGCCAGCCTAGCCCCCGGGACAGGGGGGGGTGAAGCTTTCTTT. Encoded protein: CASLAPGTGGGEAFF.